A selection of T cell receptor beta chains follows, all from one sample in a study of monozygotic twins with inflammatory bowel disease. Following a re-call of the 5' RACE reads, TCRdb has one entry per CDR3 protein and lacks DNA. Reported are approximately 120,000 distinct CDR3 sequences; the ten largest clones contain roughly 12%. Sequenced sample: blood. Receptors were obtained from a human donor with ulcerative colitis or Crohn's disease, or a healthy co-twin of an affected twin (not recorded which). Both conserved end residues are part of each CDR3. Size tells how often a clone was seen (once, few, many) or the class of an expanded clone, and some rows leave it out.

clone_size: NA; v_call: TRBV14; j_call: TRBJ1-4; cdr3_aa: CAPGAPTNEKLFF
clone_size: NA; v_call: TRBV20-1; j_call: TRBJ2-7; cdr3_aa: CSARAGDGGSYEQYF
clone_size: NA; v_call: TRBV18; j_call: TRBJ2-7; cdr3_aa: CASSPPTEYSYEQYF
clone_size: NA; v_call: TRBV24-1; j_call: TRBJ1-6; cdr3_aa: CATSASSYNSPLHF
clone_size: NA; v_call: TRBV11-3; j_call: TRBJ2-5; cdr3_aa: CASSPGRSVQETQYF
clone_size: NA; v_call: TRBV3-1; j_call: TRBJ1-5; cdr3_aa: CASSQAVHQPQHF
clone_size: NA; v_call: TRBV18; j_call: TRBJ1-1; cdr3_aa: CASSRRQENTEAFF
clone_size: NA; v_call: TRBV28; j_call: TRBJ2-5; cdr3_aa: CASSLTQTQYF
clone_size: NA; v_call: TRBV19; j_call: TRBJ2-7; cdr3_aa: CASSMGPGDYEQYF
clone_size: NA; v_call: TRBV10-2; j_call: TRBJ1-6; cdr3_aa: CASRSTENNSPLHF
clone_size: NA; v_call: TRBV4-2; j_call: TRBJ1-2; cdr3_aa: CASSQETGFYGYTF
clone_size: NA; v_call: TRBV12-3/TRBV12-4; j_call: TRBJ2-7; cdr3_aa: CASSLVPSGFYEQYF
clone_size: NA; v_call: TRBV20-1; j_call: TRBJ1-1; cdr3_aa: CSAISGVKTEAFF
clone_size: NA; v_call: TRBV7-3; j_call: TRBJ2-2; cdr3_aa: CASSLGQGTGELFF
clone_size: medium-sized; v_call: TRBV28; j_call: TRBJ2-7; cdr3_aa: CASKREGHYEQYF
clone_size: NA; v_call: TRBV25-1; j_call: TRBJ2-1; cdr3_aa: CAGSEQSRPYNEQFF
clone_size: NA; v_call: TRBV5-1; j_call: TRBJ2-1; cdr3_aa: CASSSPAGSEQFF
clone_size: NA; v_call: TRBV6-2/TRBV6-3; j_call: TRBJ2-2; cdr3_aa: CASSYTRDTGELFF